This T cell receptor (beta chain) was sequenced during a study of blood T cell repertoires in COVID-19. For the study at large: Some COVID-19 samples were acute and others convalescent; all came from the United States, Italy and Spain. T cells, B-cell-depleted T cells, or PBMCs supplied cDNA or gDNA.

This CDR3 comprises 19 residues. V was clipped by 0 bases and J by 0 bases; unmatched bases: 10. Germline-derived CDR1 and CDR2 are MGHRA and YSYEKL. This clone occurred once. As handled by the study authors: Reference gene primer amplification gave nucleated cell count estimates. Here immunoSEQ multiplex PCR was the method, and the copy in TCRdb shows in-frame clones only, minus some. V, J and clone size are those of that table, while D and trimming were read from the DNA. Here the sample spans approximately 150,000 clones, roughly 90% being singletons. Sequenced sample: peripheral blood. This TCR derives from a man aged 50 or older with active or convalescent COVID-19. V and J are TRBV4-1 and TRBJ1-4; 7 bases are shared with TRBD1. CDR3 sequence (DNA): TGCGCCAGCAGCCAAGAATTAATGGGGACAGTAGCAACTAATGAAAAACTGTTTTTT. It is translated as CASSQELMGTVATNEKLFF.